Given below is one T cell receptor (beta chain) in context. This sample stems from a study of CD8 T cells in Susac syndrome. With random hexamers, reverse transcription was performed on about 0.5 to 1 ug of RNA. TCRdb recomputed calls from the immunoSEQ multiplex PCR reads with MiXCR, one row per CDR3 protein. This table holds some 150,000 distinct CDR3 sequences, approximately 95% found once. The origin of this receptor is a human donor in good health. The material sequenced was CD4+ T cells from PBMCs.

CDR3 sequence (DNA): TGCAGTGCAAAGAAACCCCTCGTTAACATTCAGTACTTC. It translates to CSAKKPLVNIQYF. V is TRBV20-1 and J is TRBJ2-4; D call uncertain. Germline CDR1 is DFQATT and CDR2 is SNEGSKA (reference sequence). The V and J ends lost 6 bases and 7 bases respectively, with 16 bases between them. This CDR3 region has 13 residues.